Presented here are 5 T cell receptor beta chains from one specimen sequenced in a study of response to subunit inactivated influenza vaccine. Using its own MiXCR run on the RT-PCR reads, TCRdb lists one record per CDR3 protein. The top ten clones hold over 10% of a sample with about 530,000 distinct CDR3 sequences, 10% to 15% of them seen once. The sample in question was PBMCs from blood, obtained roughly 46 days after vaccination. The receptors come from a man in his fifties who received an inactivated influenza vaccine.

A few counts support this clonotype. In DNA, the CDR3 is TGCAGTGCTACTCGCCCTCCTCTGGGGGAGACCCAGTACTTC. The encoded protein is CSATRPPLGETQYF. The genes are TRBV20-1 and TRBJ2-5; no clear D gene. The CDR3 has 14 amino acids. V was cut by 4 bases and J by 5 bases, with 17 bases left in between. Per the germline V gene, CDR1 is DFQATT and CDR2 is SNEGSKA (reference sequence).

The gene calls are TRBV4-3 and TRBJ1-5, with TRBD1 as a possible D gene (6 bases). This CDR3 comprises 15 residues. V was shortened by 2 bases and J by 6 bases, with 14 bases between the two germline ends. Germline CDR1 LGHNA, CDR2 YSLEER. The DNA of the CDR3 is TGCGCCAGCAGCCAACACCCAGGGGTAGCTCAGCCCCAGCATTTT. This encodes CASSQHPGVAQPQHF.

The rearrangement uses TRBV10-2 and TRBJ2-7; 10 nucleotides match TRBD2. V gave up 6 bases and J gave up 3 bases; unmatched junction bases: 8. The germline CDR1 and CDR2 sequences are WSHSY and SAAADI. There are 15 residues in the CDR3. The DNA of the CDR3 is TGCGCCAGCAGAGTAGCGGGGGGCCTGAACTACGAGCAGTACTTC. It is translated as CASRVAGGLNYEQYF.

V is TRBV28 and J is TRBJ2-2; D perhaps matches TRBD1 (6 bases). V lost 7 bases to trimming and J lost 6 bases, with 15 bases between them. The CDR3 totals 14 residues. CDR1 and CDR2 (germline): MDHEN, SYDVKM. CDR3 DNA: TGTGCCAGCACTTCGCTCAACAGGGCCGGGGAGCTGTTTTTT. It translates to CASTSLNRAGELFF.

This clonotype has just a few counts. The chain employs TRBV7-2 and TRBJ2-3; a possible D gene is TRBD2 (6 bases). The CDR3 extends over 13 amino acids. Per germline, CDR1 SGHTA and CDR2 FQGNSA. The V and J ends lost 6 bases and 9 bases respectively, with 16 bases between them. The CDR3 DNA reads TGTGCCAGCAGGCCGACTAGTAGAGGGACGCAGTATTTT. This codes for CASRPTSRGTQYF.